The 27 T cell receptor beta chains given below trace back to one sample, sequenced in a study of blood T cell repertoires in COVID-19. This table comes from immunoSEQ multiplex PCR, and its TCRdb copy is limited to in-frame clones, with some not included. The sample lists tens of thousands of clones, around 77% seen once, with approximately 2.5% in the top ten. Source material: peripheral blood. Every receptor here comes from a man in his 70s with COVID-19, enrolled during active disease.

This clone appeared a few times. DNA of the CDR3: TGTGCCAGCAGGGGGGGGCCACGATCGCAGTATTTT. Amino acids: CASRGGPRSQYF. The rearrangement links TRBV28 to TRBJ2-3; possible D gene TRBD2, 7 bases. Trimming cost V 6 bases and J 10 bases, with 14 bases left between them. The CDR3 is 12 residues long. The germline V gene has CDR1 MDHEN and CDR2 SYDVKM.

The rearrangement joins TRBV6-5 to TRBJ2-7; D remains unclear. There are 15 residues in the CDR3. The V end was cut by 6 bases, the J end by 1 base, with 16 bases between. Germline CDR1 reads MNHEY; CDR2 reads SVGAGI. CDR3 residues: CASRNGLFQSYEQYF. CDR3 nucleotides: TGTGCCAGCAGGAACGGTCTGTTCCAATCCTACGAGCAGTACTTC.

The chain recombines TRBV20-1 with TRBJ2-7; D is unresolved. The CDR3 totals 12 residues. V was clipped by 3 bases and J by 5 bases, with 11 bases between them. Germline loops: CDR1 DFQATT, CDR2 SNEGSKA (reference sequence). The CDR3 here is CSASEQFDEQYF. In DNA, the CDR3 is TGCAGTGCTAGTGAGCAGTTTGACGAGCAGTACTTC.

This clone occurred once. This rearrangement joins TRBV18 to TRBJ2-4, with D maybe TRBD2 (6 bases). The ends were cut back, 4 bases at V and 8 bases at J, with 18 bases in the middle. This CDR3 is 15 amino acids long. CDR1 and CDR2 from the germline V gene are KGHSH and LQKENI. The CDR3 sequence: CASSLAGPSYDIQYF. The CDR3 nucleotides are TGTGCCAGCTCACTGGCGGGACCAAGCTATGACATTCAGTACTTC.

The CDR3 DNA reads TGTGCCAGCACATCACAGGGGGCGAGGACTGAAGCTTTCTTT. It codes for CASTSQGARTEAFF. The chain has TRBV3-1 (or the pseudogene TRBV3-2) and TRBJ1-1; 9 positions agree with TRBD1. The trim removed 7 bases at V and 5 bases at J, leaving 8 bases unmatched. CDR3 length: 14 residues. The germline V gene has CDR1 LGHDT and CDR2 YNNKEL (reference sequence).

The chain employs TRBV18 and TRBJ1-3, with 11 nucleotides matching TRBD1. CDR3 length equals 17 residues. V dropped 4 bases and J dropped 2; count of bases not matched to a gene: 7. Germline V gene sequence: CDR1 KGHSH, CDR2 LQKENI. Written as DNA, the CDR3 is TGTGCCAGCTCACTTCCGGGACAGGGGGTTACTGGAAACACCATATATTTT. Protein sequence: CASSLPGQGVTGNTIYF.

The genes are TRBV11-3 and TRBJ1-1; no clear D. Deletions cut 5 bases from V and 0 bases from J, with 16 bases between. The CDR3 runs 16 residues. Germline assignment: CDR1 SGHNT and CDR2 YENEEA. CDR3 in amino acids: CASSRNSRGMNTEAFF. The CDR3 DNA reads TGTGCCAGCAGCCGAAATAGCCGAGGGATGAACACTGAAGCTTTCTTT.

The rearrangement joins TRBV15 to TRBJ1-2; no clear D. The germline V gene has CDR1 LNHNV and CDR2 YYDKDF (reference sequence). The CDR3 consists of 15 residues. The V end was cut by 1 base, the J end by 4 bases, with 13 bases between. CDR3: CATSRGLLDTYGYTF. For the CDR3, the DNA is TGTGCCACCAGCAGAGGACTACTAGATACCTATGGCTACACCTTC.

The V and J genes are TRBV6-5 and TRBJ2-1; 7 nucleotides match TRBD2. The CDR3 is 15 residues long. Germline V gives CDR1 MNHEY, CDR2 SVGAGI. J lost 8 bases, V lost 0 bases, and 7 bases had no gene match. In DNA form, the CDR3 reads TGTGCCAGCAGTTACTCGAGGCGGGAGATTCATGAGCAGTTCTTC. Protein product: CASSYSRREIHEQFF.

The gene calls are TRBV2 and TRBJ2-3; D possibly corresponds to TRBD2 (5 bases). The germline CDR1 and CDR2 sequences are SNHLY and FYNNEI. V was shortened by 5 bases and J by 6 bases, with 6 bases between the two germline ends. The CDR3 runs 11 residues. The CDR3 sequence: CASSLADTQYF. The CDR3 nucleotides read TGTGCCAGCAGTTTAGCGGATACGCAGTATTTT.

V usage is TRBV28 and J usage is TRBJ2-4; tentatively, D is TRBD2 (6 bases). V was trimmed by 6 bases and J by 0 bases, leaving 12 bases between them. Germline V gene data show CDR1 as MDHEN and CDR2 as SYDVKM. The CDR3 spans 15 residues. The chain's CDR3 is CASSSGGVAKNIQYF. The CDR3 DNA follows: TGTGCCAGCAGCTCCGGGGGAGTAGCCAAAAACATTCAGTACTTC.

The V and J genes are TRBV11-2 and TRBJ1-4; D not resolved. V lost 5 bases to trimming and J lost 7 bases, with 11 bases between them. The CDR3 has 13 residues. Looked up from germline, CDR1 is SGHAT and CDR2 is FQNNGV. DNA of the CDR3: TGTGCCAGCAGCCCAGGTCGGGGTGAAAAACTGTTTTTT. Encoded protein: CASSPGRGEKLFF.

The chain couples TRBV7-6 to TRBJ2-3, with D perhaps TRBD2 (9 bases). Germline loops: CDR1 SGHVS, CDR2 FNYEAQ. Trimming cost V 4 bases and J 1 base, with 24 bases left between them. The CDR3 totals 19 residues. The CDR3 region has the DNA TGTGCCAGCAGCTCTAGACTAGCGGTTAGACAGGGGCGCACAGATACGCAGTATTTT. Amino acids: CASSSRLAVRQGRTDTQYF.

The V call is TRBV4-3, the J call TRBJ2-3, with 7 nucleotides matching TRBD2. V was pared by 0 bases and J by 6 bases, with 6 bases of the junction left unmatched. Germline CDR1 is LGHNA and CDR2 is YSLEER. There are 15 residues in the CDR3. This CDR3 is CASSQDGGGLDTQYF. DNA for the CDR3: TGCGCCAGCAGCCAAGATGGGGGGGGTCTTGATACGCAGTATTTT.

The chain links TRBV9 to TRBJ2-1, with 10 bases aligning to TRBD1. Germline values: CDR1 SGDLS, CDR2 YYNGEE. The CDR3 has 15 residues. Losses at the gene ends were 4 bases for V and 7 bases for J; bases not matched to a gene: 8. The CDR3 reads CASSLHGDRGNEQFF. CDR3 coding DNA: TGTGCCAGCAGCCTACACGGGGACAGGGGTAATGAGCAGTTCTTC.

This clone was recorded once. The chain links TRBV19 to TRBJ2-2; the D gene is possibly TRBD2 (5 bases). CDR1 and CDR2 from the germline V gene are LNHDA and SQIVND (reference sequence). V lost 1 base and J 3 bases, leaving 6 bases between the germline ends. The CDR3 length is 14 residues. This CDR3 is CASSIGEYTGELFF. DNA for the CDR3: TGTGCCAGTAGTATAGGGGAGTACACCGGGGAGCTGTTTTTT. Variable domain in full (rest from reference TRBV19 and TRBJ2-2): DGGITQSPKYLFRKEGQNVTLSCEQNLNHDAMYWYRQDPGQGLRLIYYSQIVNDFQKGDIAEGYSVSREKKESFPLTVTSAQKNPTAFYLCASSIGEYTGELFFGEGSRLTVL.

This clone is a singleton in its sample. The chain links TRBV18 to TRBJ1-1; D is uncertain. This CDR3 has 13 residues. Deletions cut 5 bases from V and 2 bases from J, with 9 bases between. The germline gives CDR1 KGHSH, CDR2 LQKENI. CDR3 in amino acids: CASSSGDNTEAFF. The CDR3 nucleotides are TGTGCCAGCTCAAGCGGAGATAACACTGAAGCTTTCTTT.

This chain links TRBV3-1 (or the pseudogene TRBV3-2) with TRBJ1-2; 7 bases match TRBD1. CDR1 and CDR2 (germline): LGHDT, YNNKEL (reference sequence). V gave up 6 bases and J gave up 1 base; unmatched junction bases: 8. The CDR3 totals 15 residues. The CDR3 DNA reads TGTGCCAGCAGTCGCCGGGACAGCATTAACTATGGCTACACCTTC. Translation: CASSRRDSINYGYTF.

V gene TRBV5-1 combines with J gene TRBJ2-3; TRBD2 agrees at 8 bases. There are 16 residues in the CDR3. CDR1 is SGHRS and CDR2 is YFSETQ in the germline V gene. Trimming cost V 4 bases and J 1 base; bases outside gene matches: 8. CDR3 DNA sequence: TGCGCCAGCAGCCCTAGGACTAGCCACGGCACAGATACGCAGTATTTT. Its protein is CASSPRTSHGTDTQYF.

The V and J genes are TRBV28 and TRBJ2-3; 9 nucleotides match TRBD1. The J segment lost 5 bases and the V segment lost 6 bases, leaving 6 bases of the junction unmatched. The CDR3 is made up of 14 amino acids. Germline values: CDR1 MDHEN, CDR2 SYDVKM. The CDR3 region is CASRLDRGRDTQYF. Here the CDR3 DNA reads TGTGCCAGCAGACTGGACAGGGGCCGAGATACGCAGTATTTT.

The CDR3 region has the DNA TGTGCCAGCAGTCCCACAGGGTTCTATGGCTACACCTTC. The encoded protein is CASSPTGFYGYTF. V is TRBV28 and J is TRBJ1-2; possibly TRBD1 for D (6 bases). The V gene's germline CDR1 is MDHEN and CDR2 SYDVKM. V was trimmed by 5 bases and J by 4 bases, leaving 11 bases between them. CDR3 length: 13 residues.

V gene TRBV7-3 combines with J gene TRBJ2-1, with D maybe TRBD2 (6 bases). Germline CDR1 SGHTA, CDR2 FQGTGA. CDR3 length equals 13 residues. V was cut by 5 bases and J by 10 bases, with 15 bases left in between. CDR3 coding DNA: TGTGCCAGCAGCCCTAACCTCCGGGGGGAGCAGTTCTTC. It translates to CASSPNLRGEQFF.

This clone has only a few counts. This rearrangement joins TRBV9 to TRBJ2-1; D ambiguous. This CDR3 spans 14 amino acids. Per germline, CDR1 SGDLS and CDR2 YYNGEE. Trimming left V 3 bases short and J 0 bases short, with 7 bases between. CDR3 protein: CASSGSSSYNEQFF. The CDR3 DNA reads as TGTGCCAGCAGCGGTAGCAGCTCCTACAATGAGCAGTTCTTC. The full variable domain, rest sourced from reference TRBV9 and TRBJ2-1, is DSGVTQTPKHLITATGQRVTLRCSPRSGDLSVYWYQQSLDQGLQFLIQYYNGEERAKGNILERFSAQQFPDLHSELNLSSLELGDSALYFCASSGSSSYNEQFFGPGTRLTVL.

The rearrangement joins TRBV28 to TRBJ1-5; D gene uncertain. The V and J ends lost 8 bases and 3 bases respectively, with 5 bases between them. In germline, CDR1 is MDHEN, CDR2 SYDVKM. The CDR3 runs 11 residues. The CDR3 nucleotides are TGTGCCAGCGGGCTCAATCAGCCCCAGCATTTT. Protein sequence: CASGLNQPQHF.

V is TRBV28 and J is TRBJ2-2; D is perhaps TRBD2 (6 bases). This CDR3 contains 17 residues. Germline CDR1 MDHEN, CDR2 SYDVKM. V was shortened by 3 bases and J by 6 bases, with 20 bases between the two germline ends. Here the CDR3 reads CASSFPRPGSSAGELFF. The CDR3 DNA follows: TGTGCCAGCAGTTTTCCTCGACCCGGGAGTTCGGCCGGGGAGCTGTTTTTT.

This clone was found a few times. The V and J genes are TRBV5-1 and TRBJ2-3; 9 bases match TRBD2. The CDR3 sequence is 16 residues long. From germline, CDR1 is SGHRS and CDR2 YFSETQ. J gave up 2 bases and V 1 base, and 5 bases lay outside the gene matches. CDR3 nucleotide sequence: TGCGCCAGCAGCTTGACTAGCGGGCCTCTCACAGATACGCAGTATTTT. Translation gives CASSLTSGPLTDTQYF.

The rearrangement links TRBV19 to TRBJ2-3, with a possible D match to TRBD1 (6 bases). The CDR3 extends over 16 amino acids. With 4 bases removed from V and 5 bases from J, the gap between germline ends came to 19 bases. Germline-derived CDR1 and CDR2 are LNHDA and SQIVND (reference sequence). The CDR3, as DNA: TGTGCCAGTAGTAAGGGGGTTGGCGATTTCATAGATACGCAGTATTTT. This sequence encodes CASSKGVGDFIDTQYF.